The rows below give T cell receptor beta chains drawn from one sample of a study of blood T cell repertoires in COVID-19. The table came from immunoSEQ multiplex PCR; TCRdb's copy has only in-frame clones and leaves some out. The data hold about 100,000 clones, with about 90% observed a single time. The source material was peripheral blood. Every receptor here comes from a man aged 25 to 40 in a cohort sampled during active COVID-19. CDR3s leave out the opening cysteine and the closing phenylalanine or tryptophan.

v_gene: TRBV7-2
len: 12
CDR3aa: ASSLEGGRETQY

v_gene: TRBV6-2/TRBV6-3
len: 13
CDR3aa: ASSQGGVSTDTQY

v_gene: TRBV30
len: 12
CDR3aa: AWSVGAGAYEQY

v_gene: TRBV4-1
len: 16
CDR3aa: ASSQPGGSGGAADTQY

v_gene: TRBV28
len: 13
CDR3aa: ASSLGQGRNTEAF

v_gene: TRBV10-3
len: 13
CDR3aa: AIRATSGLQETQY

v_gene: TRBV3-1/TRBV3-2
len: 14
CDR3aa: ASSHPRASSYNEQF

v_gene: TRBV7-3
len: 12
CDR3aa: ASSARTTTDTQY

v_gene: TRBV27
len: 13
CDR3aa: ASSLSGPGERGYT

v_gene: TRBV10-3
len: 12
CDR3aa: ATSAGQDYNEQF

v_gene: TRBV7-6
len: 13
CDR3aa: ASSLDQGGTYEQY

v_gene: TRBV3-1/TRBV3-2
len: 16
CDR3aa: ASSQEFPGISSYNEQF

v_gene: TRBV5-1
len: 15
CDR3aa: ASSSRPGQGYNSPLH

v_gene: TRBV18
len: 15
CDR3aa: ASSPPGLSGGALDQY

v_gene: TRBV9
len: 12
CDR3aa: ASSVGQGYTEAF

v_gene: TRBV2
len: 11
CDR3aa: ASSLGGGTEAF

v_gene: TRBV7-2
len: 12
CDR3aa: ASSFGTHQETQY